The 21 T cell receptor beta chains given below trace back to one sample, sequenced in a study of vaccination and CD4 T cells after COVID-19. The treatment: approximately nine-day PBMC culture with coronavirus spike peptide pools or control peptides (ViraFEST assay). An Oncomine TCR Beta short-read assay was used to sequence the DNA from cultured CD4+ T cells. TCRdb re-called the PCR reads with MiXCR, one entry per CDR3 protein. Seen here are about 8,400 distinct CDR3 sequences, around 61% observed once, and the top ten hold less than 40%. Which antigens these TCRs recognize remains unknown. Sequences were obtained from CD4+ T cells from blood, cultured in vitro. The receptors originated from a human donor who had recovered from COVID-19.

V usage is TRBV20-1 and J usage is TRBJ1-5, with D tentatively TRBD1 (6 bases). The CDR3 contains 15 residues. V lost 4 bases to trimming and J lost 5 bases, with 18 bases between them. The germline gives CDR1 DFQATT, CDR2 SNEGSKA (reference sequence). The CDR3 coding sequence is TGCAGTGCTATCTCACAGGGAAGGGGGGATCAGCCCCAGCATTTT. Translation gives CSAISQGRGDQPQHF.

The gene calls are TRBV5-4 and TRBJ1-2; 10 bases agree with TRBD1. The CDR3 consists of 14 residues. V lost 5 bases to trimming and J lost 8 bases; unmatched junction nucleotides: 9. The germline gives CDR1 SGHNT, CDR2 YYREEE (reference sequence). CDR3 in DNA: TGTGCCAGCAGTCCGTGGGACAGGGGAGGCGGCTACACCTTC. Its protein product is CASSPWDRGGGYTF.

The chain joins TRBV27 to TRBJ1-4; D is possibly TRBD1 (6 bases). CDR3 length: 14 amino acids. Germline values: CDR1 MNHEY, CDR2 SMNVEV (reference sequence). Trimming stripped 5 bases from V and 8 bases from J, with 15 bases between. The CDR3: CASSLGGAREKLFF. CDR3 coding DNA: TGTGCCAGCAGTCTGGGGGGGGCGAGGGAAAAACTGTTTTTT.

The table lists this clonotype with a few counts. CDR3 bases: TGTGCCAGCAGCAGCGGGACAGACCAAGGCGCTAACTATGGCTACACCTTC. Amino acids: CASSSGTDQGANYGYTF. The V and J genes are TRBV21-1 and TRBJ1-2; no DNA check was done on the table's D call, TRBD1. TRBV21-1 is classified as a pseudogene. The CDR3 is made up of 17 amino acids.

V usage is TRBV20-1 and J usage is TRBJ2-1; perhaps D is TRBD1 or TRBD2 (5 bases each). The CDR3 loop spans 14 amino acids. Trimming left V 1 base short and J 7 bases short, with 14 bases between. In germline, CDR1 is DFQATT, CDR2 SNEGSKA (reference sequence). DNA for the CDR3: TGCAGTGCTAGAGGGGGACGAGGGTTTAATGAGCAGTTCTTC. It yields the protein CSARGGRGFNEQFF.

This clonotype was seen only a few times. The V and J genes are TRBV7-9 and TRBJ1-1, with a tentative D call TRBD1 (5 bases). In germline, CDR1 is SEHNR, CDR2 FQNEAQ (reference sequence). The CDR3 has 14 amino acids. The V end was cut by 1 base, the J end by 1 base, with 7 bases between. This CDR3 is CASSLDGGNTEAFF. In DNA form, the CDR3 reads TGTGCCAGCAGCTTAGACGGGGGGAACACTGAAGCTTTCTTT.

This clonotype was picked up a small number of times. The chain has TRBV2 and TRBJ1-5, with 7 bases identical to TRBD1. This CDR3 has 14 residues. Germline CDR1 is SNHLY and CDR2 is FYNNEI. The junction had 4 bases not matched to a gene; V was cut back by 6 bases and J by 2 bases. CDR3 sequence: CASRQGYGNQPQHF. CDR3 bases: TGTGCCAGCAGACAGGGGTATGGCAATCAGCCCCAGCATTTT.

The rearrangement uses TRBV29-1 and TRBJ1-5; 8 bases fit TRBD1. Germline CDR1 and CDR2: SQVTM and ANQGSEA. The CDR3 totals 13 residues. V was clipped by 6 bases and J by 4 bases; unmatched bases: 5. The chain's CDR3 is CSVGDRLNQPQHF. The CDR3 region has the DNA TGCAGCGTCGGGGACAGGCTAAATCAGCCCCAGCATTTT.

This clonotype was detected once. The rearrangement uses TRBV5-4 and TRBJ1-6; 7 nucleotides align to TRBD1. Germline loops: CDR1 SGHNT, CDR2 YYREEE (reference sequence). The CDR3 totals 14 residues. Trimming at V came to 2 bases and at J to 8 bases, leaving 4 bases not matched to a gene. CDR3 protein: CASSFDRADSPLHF. As DNA, the CDR3 is TGTGCCAGCAGCTTCGACAGGGCGGATTCACCCCTCCACTTT.

The V and J genes are TRBV19 and TRBJ2-1; D uncertain. The length of the CDR3 is 13 residues. V lost 1 base to trimming and J lost 5 bases, with 6 bases between them. CDR1 is LNHDA and CDR2 is SQIVND in the germline V gene (reference sequence). CDR3 coding DNA: TGTGCCAGTAGTATAGCCAGTAACAATGAGCAGTTCTTC. Translation gives CASSIASNNEQFF.

A few counts support this clonotype. This chain links TRBV27 with TRBJ1-6; unclear D gene. This CDR3 is 13 amino acids long. The V end lost 6 bases, the J end lost 4 bases, and 7 bases lay between the germline ends. Germline V CDR1 and CDR2: MNHEY, SMNVEV (reference sequence). The CDR3 DNA sequence: TGTGCCAGCAGGGGCAGTTATAATTCACCCCTCCACTTT. It translates to CASRGSYNSPLHF.

This clonotype was recorded only once. V usage is TRBV7-3 and J usage is TRBJ2-3, with D uncertain. Germline lookup yields CDR1 SGHTA and CDR2 FQGTGA. With 5 bases removed from V and 3 bases from J, the gap between germline ends came to 12 bases. The CDR3 totals 14 residues. DNA for the CDR3: TGTGCCAGCAGCCCGGGTCGGGCTACAGATACGCAGTATTTT. Its translation: CASSPGRATDTQYF.

This rearrangement joins TRBV19 to TRBJ1-2; D possibly corresponds to TRBD1 (5 bases). Germline values: CDR1 LNHDA, CDR2 SQIVND (reference sequence). The CDR3 runs 13 residues. V lost 4 bases to trimming and J lost 4 bases, with 10 bases between them. DNA of the CDR3: TGTGCCAGTAGTAAAGAGGGACCCTATGGCTACACCTTC. This translates into CASSKEGPYGYTF.

This clonotype has a handful of counts. The chain couples TRBV20-1 to TRBJ2-5; no firm D call. Germline CDR1 and CDR2: DFQATT and SNEGSKA (reference sequence). Trimming stripped 1 base from V and 6 bases from J, with 6 bases between. The CDR3 runs to 11 residues. CDR3 protein: CSARGPQTQYF. The DNA for the CDR3 is TGCAGTGCTAGAGGTCCGCAGACCCAGTACTTC.

The chain joins TRBV2 to TRBJ2-3; 10 bases are shared with TRBD2. The CDR3 has 16 amino acids. With V trimmed by 7 bases and J by 6 bases, 13 bases remained unmatched. Germline V CDR1 and CDR2: SNHLY, FYNNEI. CDR3 amino acids: CASTSWVAGGSDTQYF. In nucleotides, the CDR3 is TGTGCCAGCACATCGTGGGTAGCGGGAGGTTCTGATACGCAGTATTTT.

This clonotype showed up just once. The chain couples TRBV19 to TRBJ1-5; weak D call: TRBD1 (5 bases). Germline V gene lookup returns CDR1 LNHDA and CDR2 SQIVND (reference sequence). The V end lost 6 bases, the J end lost 0 bases, and 15 bases lay between the germline ends. The CDR3 has 16 amino acids. As DNA, the CDR3 is TGTGCCAGTAGGGGGGACCGGACCTATAGCAATCAGCCCCAGCATTTT. As protein: CASRGDRTYSNQPQHF.

The rearrangement links TRBV7-2 to TRBJ1-6, with D possibly TRBD1 on 5 matching bases. V was pared by 10 bases and J by 7 bases, with 11 bases between. Per germline, CDR1 SGHTA and CDR2 FQGNSA. This CDR3 region has 12 residues. CDR3 in amino acids: CATGLGNSPLHF. As DNA, the CDR3 is TGTGCCACGGGACTTGGGAATTCACCCCTCCACTTT.

The rearrangement links TRBV19 to TRBJ1-2, with D hard to call. The CDR3 is 14 amino acids. V was shortened by 3 bases and J by 4 bases, with 12 bases between the two germline ends. Germline V CDR1 and CDR2: LNHDA, SQIVND (reference sequence). CDR3 region: CASSMSPELYGYTF. The CDR3 region has the DNA TGTGCCAGTAGTATGTCGCCGGAGCTCTATGGCTACACCTTC.

The rearrangement uses TRBV20-1 and TRBJ1-3; D not certain. This CDR3 is 13 amino acids long. From germline, CDR1 is DFQATT and CDR2 SNEGSKA (reference sequence). V lost 3 bases and J 3 bases, leaving 9 bases between the germline ends. The CDR3 is CSARASGGNTIYF. CDR3 DNA: TGCAGTGCTAGGGCTTCCGGTGGAAACACCATATATTTT.

This clonotype is labeled as medium-sized. The chain employs TRBV6-5 and TRBJ1-2; D possibly corresponds to TRBD1 (5 bases). CDR1 is MNHEY and CDR2 is SVGAGI in the germline V gene. V was pared by 4 bases and J by 2 bases, with 11 bases between. CDR3 length equals 14 residues. CDR3 loop: CASSSGTGNYGYTF. The CDR3, as DNA: TGTGCCAGCAGTTCCGGGACTGGGAACTATGGCTACACCTTC.

The gene calls are TRBV20-1 and TRBJ1-2; D is unresolved. This CDR3 has 13 amino acids. Per the germline V gene, CDR1 is DFQATT and CDR2 is SNEGSKA (reference sequence). Trimming shortened V by 3 bases and J by 8 bases, and 16 bases separated the two germline ends. CDR3 DNA sequence: TGCAGTGCTAGGGTTGACTCCCCAGAAGGCTACACCTTC. Translated: CSARVDSPEGYTF.